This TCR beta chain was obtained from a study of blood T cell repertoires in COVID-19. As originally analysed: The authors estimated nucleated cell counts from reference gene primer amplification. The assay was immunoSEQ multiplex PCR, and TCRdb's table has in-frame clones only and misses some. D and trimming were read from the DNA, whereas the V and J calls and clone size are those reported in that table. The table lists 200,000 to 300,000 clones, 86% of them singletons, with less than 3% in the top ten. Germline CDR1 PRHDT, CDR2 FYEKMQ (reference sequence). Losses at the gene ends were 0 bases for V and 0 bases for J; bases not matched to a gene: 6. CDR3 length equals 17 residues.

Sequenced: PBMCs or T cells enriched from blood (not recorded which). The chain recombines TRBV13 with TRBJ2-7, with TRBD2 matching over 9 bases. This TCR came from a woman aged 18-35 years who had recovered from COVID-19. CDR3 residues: CASSLGGSGGYSYEQYF. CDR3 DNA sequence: TGTGCCAGCAGCTTAGGCGGTAGCGGGGGATACTCCTACGAGCAGTACTTC.